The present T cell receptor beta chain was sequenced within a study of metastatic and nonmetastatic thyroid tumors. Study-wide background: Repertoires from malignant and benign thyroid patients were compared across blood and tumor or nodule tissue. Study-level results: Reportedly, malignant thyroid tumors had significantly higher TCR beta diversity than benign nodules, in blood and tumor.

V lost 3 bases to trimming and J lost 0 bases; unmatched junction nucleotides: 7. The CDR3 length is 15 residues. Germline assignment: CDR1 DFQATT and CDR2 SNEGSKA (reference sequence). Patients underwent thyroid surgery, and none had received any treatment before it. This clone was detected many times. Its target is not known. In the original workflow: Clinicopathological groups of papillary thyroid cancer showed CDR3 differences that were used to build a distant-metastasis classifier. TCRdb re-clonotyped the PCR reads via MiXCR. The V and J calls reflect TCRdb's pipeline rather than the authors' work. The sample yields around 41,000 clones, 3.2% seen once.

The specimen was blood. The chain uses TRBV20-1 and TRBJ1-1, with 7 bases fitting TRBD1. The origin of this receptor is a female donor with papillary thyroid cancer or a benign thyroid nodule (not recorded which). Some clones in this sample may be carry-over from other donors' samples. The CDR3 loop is CSARDRFGVNTEAFF. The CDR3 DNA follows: TGCAGTGCTAGGGACAGGTTCGGGGTGAACACTGAAGCTTTCTTT.